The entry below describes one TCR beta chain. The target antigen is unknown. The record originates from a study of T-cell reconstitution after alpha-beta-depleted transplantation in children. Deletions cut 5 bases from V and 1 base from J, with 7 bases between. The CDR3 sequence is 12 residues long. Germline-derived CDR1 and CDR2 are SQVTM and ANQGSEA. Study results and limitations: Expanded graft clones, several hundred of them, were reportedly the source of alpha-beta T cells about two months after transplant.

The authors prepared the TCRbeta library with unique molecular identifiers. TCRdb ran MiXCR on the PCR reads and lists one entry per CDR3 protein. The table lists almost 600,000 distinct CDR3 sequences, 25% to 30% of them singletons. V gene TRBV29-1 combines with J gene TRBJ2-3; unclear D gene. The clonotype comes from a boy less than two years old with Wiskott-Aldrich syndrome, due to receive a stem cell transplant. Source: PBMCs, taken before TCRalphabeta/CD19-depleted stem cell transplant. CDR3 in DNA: TGCAGCGTTCACTTCCGCACAGATACGCAGTATTTT. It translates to CSVHFRTDTQYF.